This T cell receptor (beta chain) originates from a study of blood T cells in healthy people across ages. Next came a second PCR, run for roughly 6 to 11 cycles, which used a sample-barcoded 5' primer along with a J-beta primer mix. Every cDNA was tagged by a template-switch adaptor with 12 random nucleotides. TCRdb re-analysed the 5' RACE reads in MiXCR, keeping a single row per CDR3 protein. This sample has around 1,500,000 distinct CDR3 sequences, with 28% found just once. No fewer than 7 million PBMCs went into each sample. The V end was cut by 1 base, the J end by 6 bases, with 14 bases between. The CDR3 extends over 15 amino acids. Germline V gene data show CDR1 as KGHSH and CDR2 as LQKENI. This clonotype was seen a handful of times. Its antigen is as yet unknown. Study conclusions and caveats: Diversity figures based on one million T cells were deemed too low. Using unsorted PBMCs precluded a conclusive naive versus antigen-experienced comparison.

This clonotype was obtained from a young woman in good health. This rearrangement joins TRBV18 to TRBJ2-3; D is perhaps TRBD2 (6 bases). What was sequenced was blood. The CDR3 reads CASSPRGTGADTQYF. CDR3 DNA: TGTGCCAGCTCACCACGAGGGACGGGAGCTGATACGCAGTATTTT.